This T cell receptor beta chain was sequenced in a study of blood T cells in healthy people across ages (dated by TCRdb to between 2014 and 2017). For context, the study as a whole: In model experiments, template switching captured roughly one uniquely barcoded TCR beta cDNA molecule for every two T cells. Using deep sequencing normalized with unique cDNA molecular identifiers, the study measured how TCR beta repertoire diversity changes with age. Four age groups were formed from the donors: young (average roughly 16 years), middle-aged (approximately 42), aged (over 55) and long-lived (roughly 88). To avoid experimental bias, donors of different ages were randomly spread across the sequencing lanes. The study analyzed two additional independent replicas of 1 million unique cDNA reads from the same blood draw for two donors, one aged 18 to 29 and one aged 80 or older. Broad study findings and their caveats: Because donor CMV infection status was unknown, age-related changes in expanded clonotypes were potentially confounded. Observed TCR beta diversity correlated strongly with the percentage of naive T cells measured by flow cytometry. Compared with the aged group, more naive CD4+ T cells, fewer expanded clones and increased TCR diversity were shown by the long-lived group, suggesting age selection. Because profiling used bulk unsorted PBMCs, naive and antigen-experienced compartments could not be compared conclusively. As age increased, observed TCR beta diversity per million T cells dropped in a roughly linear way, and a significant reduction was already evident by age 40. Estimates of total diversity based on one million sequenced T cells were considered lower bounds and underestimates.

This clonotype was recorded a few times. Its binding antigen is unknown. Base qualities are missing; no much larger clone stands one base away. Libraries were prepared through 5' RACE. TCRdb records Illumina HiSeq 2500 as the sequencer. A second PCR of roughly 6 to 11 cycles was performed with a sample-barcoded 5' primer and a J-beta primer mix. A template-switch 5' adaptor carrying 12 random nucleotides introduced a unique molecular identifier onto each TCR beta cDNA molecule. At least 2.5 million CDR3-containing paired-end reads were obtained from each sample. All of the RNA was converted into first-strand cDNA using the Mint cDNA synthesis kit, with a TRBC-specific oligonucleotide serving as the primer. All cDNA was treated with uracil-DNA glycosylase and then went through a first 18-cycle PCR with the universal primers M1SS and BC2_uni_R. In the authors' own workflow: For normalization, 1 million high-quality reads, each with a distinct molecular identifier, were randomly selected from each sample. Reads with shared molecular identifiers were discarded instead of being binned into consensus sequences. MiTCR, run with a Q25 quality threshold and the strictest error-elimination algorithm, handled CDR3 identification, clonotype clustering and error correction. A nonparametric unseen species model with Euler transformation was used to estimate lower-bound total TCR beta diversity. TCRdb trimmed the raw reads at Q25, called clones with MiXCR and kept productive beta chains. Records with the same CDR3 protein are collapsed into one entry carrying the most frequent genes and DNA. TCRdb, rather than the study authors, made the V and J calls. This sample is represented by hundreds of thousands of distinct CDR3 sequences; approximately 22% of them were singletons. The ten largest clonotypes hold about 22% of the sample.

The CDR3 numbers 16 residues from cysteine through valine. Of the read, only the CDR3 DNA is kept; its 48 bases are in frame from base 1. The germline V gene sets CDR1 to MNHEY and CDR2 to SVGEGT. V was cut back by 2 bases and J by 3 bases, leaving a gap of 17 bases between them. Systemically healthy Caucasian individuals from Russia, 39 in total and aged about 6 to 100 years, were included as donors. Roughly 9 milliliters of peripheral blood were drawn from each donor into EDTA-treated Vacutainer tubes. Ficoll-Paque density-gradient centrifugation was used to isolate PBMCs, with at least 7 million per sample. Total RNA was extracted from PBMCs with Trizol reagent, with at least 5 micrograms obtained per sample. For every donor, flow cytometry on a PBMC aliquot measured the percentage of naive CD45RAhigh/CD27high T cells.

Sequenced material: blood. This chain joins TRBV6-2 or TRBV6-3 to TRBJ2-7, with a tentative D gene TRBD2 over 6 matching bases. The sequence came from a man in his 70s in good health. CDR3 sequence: CASSYRSGGGRYEQYV. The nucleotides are TGTGCCAGCAGTTACAGGAGTGGGGGAGGCCGCTACGAGCAGTACGTC.